These T cell receptor beta chains were read from a single sample in a study of cytomegalovirus exposure and HLA in healthy donors. Libraries were prepared by immunoSEQ multiplex PCR; TCRdb keeps only in-frame clonotypes and omits some of them. The sample lists fewer than 150,000 clones, approximately 91% occurring once. Sequenced sample: PBMCs. These receptors were taken from a man aged 18 to 29 in good health and CMV-seropositive. CDR3s include the opening cysteine and the closing phenylalanine or tryptophan. D genes are given only for firm matches.

cdr3_aa	cdr3_length	d_call	v_call	j_call
CASGLAYNEQFF	12	TRBD2	TRBV6-1	TRBJ2-1
CAISESGRNQPQHF	14	NA	TRBV10-3	TRBJ1-5
CASSHARGDYEQYF	14	NA	TRBV4-3	TRBJ2-7
CASSPGNYGYTF	12	NA	TRBV6-6	TRBJ1-2
CASSLDYTNVDTGELFF	17	NA	TRBV5-5	TRBJ2-2
CASSGLADHEQYF	13	TRBD2	TRBV2	TRBJ2-7
CAISEGAQGSSPLHF	15	NA	TRBV10-3	TRBJ1-6
CSVVGAAENTEAFF	14	NA	TRBV29-1	TRBJ1-1
CASSQRGARDNQPQHF	16	NA	TRBV4-1	TRBJ1-5
CASSYSPAGVREQYF	15	TRBD2	TRBV6-6	TRBJ2-7
CASTLGGNEKLFF	13	NA	TRBV2	TRBJ1-4
CSVEDPRVRQYNEQFF	16	NA	TRBV29-1	TRBJ2-1
CASSHPGGNTIYF	13	NA	TRBV4-1	TRBJ1-3
CASKTTGFYEQYF	13	TRBD1	TRBV28	TRBJ2-7
CASSDGRGTEAFF	13	NA	TRBV5-4	TRBJ1-1
CASSLVQGIDTIYF	14	TRBD1	TRBV5-6	TRBJ1-3